The clone carrying this T cell receptor (beta chain) occurred once. This entry belongs to a study of blood T cells in healthy people across ages. Next came a second PCR, run for about 6 to 11 cycles, which used a sample-barcoded 5' primer along with a J-beta primer mix. TCRdb re-called the 5' RACE reads through MiXCR, storing one row per CDR3 protein. The sample gives approximately 2,000,000 distinct CDR3 sequences, about 39% of which show up once; under 25% is in the top ten. The CDR3 has 17 amino acids. Trimming took 0 bases from V and 5 from J; bases not matched to a gene: 4. Sequences were obtained from blood. The chain recombines TRBV12-3 or TRBV12-4 with TRBJ2-5; TRBD2 agrees at 15 bases. The receptor's source is a human donor in good health. The CDR3 DNA reads TGTGCCAGCAGTTTAGCGGGACTAGCGGGGGGCCTGGAGACCCAGTACTTC. Amino acid sequence: CASSLAGLAGGLETQYF.